This T cell receptor (beta chain) comes out of a study of post-analysis software for immune sequencing data. For the study at large: The patients showed relapsing-remitting, secondary progressive and progressive-relapsing multiple sclerosis courses.

Germline V gene lookup returns CDR1 SQVTM and CDR2 ANQGSEA. There are 15 residues in the CDR3. V gave up 7 bases and J gave up 4 bases; unmatched junction bases: 12. About this clonotype itself: The target antigen is unknown.

Study observations and caveats: Several TRBV segments (TRBV5-6, TRBV5-1 and TRBV20-1 among them) occurred more frequently in patients than in controls.

Prepared TCR beta cDNA libraries contained unique molecular identifiers. Between roughly 1 and 10 million T cells gave rise to 500,000 to 650,000 cDNA molecules. MiXCR, applied by TCRdb to the PCR reads, yields one record per CDR3 protein. The table shows some 690,000 distinct CDR3 sequences, with 59% occurring only once. This sequence joins TRBV29-1 and TRBJ2-1; 8 bases line up with TRBD1. Sequencing used blood. This receptor was taken from a girl aged 2 to 10 with multiple sclerosis. The DNA of the CDR3 is TGCAGCGCCATGCCAGAGGACAGGGTGTACAATGAGCAGTTCTTC. Translation gives CSAMPEDRVYNEQFF.